The clone carrying this T cell receptor (beta chain) was recorded at least ten times. As yet, its antigen is unknown. A second about 7 to 11 cycle PCR used barcoded and J-beta primers. Each CDR3 protein is one row after TCRdb ran MiXCR on the 5' RACE reads. The sample lists about 590,000 distinct CDR3 sequences; about 30% were seen once. The record originates from a study of blood T cells in healthy people across ages. Study-level findings and limits: Considered underestimates were the diversity estimates obtained from one million T cells.

Each donor's blood draw was roughly 10 milliliters of peripheral blood. This TCR derives from a woman of 80 years or more in good health. What was sequenced was blood.

The CDR3: CASSLAGTAGTQETQYF. CDR3 nucleotides: TGCGCCAGCAGCTTGGCCGGGACTGCGGGGACCCAAGAGACCCAGTACTTC. The rearrangement joins TRBV5-1 to TRBJ2-5; a weak D match, TRBD2 (6 bases). CDR3 length equals 17 residues. Germline CDR1 and CDR2: SGHRS and YFSETQ. V lost 0 bases, J lost 1 base, and 16 bases lay in between.